Sequencing of this T cell receptor beta chain was carried out in a study of shared clonotypes between healthy human individuals. This CDR3 has 14 residues. The germline gives CDR1 LNHDA, CDR2 SQIVND (reference sequence). V was clipped by 3 bases and J by 6 bases, with 13 bases between them. Assay used: immunoSEQ multiplex PCR; TCRdb lists only in-frame clones, some missing. The sample holds 740,000 or so clones; more than 70% are singletons and the top ten take around 1.8%. Sequencing was done on a sample of memory CD4+ T cells sorted from blood. As for subset: CD45RA-negative fraction. The receptor comes from a woman under 40 in good health. This chain joins TRBV19 and TRBJ2-3; maybe TRBD1 (5 bases). CDR3 nucleotide sequence: TGTGCCAGTAGTATGGCGCAGGGTTGGGATACGCAGTATTTT. Translating gives CASSMAQGWDTQYF.